The rows below give T cell receptor beta chains drawn from one sample of a study of response to subunit inactivated influenza vaccine. TCRdb fed the RT-PCR reads into MiXCR, producing one record per CDR3 protein. Of about 570,000 distinct CDR3 sequences listed, around 10% are singletons. This same sample was also taken into another study, of T cells expressing NK-cell markers.

The specimen comprised PBMCs from blood, sampled on the day of vaccination. Source of these receptors: a man in his fifties who received an inactivated influenza vaccine. Both conserved end residues are part of each CDR3. The D gene is left open where the match is weak. The size entry is marked missing in some rows and otherwise reads once, few, many or a size class.

d_call: NA
j_call: TRBJ2-1
v_call: TRBV28
clone_size: few
cdr3_nt: TGTGCCAGCACACCCGGGAGTTCCTACAATGAGCAGTTCTTC
cdr3_aa: CASTPGSSYNEQFF

d_call: NA
j_call: TRBJ1-5
v_call: TRBV21-1
clone_size: NA
cdr3_nt: TGTGCCAGCAGCAAAGACCCTTCCCCAACAGGCAATAATCAGCCCCAGCATTTT
cdr3_aa: CASSKDPSPTGNNQPQHF

d_call: NA
j_call: TRBJ2-7
v_call: TRBV6-6
clone_size: many
cdr3_nt: TGTGCCAGCAGTAGTCCGGGGACCTACGAGCAGTACTTC
cdr3_aa: CASSSPGTYEQYF

d_call: NA
j_call: TRBJ1-1
v_call: TRBV18
clone_size: NA
cdr3_nt: TGTGCCAGCTCACCACAGCCAGACGGCACTGAAGCTTTCTTT
cdr3_aa: CASSPQPDGTEAFF

d_call: TRBD2
j_call: TRBJ2-1
v_call: TRBV12-3/TRBV12-4
clone_size: few
cdr3_nt: TGTGCCAGCAGTTTAGCGCTTCAATTCGCGGGGGGACCCCAGCAGTTCTTC
cdr3_aa: CASSLALQFAGGPQQFF

d_call: TRBD1
j_call: TRBJ2-4
v_call: TRBV5-1
clone_size: NA
cdr3_nt: TGCGCCAGCAGCTTACCCCTGAGGGGACAGGACCACAAAAACATTCAGTACTTC
cdr3_aa: CASSLPLRGQDHKNIQYF

d_call: NA
j_call: TRBJ2-7
v_call: TRBV7-8
clone_size: many
cdr3_nt: TGTGCCAGCTTTAGGGGAGGTACGGGGAGCTCCTACGAGCAGTACTTC
cdr3_aa: CASFRGGTGSSYEQYF

d_call: TRBD2
j_call: TRBJ2-1
v_call: TRBV20-1
clone_size: NA
cdr3_nt: TGCAGTGCTAGAGATGGGAGGGACCCCTACAATGAGCAGTTCTTC
cdr3_aa: CSARDGRDPYNEQFF

d_call: NA
j_call: TRBJ2-1
v_call: TRBV3-1
clone_size: many
cdr3_nt: TGTGCCAGCAGCCCAAACCTCCAGCTTCCTACGAATGAGCAGTTCTTC
cdr3_aa: CASSPNLQLPTNEQFF

d_call: NA
j_call: TRBJ2-3
v_call: TRBV19
clone_size: few
cdr3_nt: TGTGCCAGTAGTGTGGACGGGCGCACAGATACGCAGTATTTT
cdr3_aa: CASSVDGRTDTQYF

d_call: NA
j_call: TRBJ2-3
v_call: TRBV20-1
clone_size: NA
cdr3_nt: TGCAGTGCTCTCGTGTACAGCCGGACTGGAAGTACGCAGTATTTT
cdr3_aa: CSALVYSRTGSTQYF

d_call: TRBD1
j_call: TRBJ2-7
v_call: TRBV7-9
clone_size: few
cdr3_nt: TGTGCCAGCAGCCCACAGGGGACGACCTACGAGCAGTACTTC
cdr3_aa: CASSPQGTTYEQYF

d_call: TRBD1
j_call: TRBJ2-7
v_call: TRBV4-2
clone_size: few
cdr3_nt: TGTGCCAGCAGCCAAGAAGGGTGGACAGGGTTCGCCTACGAGCAGTACTTC
cdr3_aa: CASSQEGWTGFAYEQYF

d_call: TRBD1
j_call: TRBJ2-5
v_call: TRBV5-5
clone_size: many
cdr3_nt: TGTGCCAGCAGCCAGGGACAGCTCCAAGAGACCCAGTACTTC
cdr3_aa: CASSQGQLQETQYF

d_call: NA
j_call: TRBJ1-6
v_call: TRBV28
clone_size: NA
cdr3_nt: TGTGCCAGCACCCCGGACTGGGACTCACCCCTCCACTTT
cdr3_aa: CASTPDWDSPLHF

d_call: TRBD2
j_call: TRBJ2-5
v_call: TRBV7-3
clone_size: few
cdr3_nt: TGTGCCAGCAGCACAGCTCGGAGTAGCGGGAGGGGAGCGGAGACCCAGTACTTC
cdr3_aa: CASSTARSSGRGAETQYF

d_call: TRBD2
j_call: TRBJ2-1
v_call: TRBV12-3/TRBV12-4
clone_size: many
cdr3_nt: TGTGCCAGCAGTTTAGCTAGCGGGGGGGCCATGAATGAGCAGTTCTTC
cdr3_aa: CASSLASGGAMNEQFF

d_call: NA
j_call: TRBJ2-4
v_call: TRBV5-6
clone_size: few
cdr3_nt: TGTGCCAGCAGCCTCTTAGGAGGGGGGACCAAAAACATTCAGTACTTC
cdr3_aa: CASSLLGGGTKNIQYF

d_call: TRBD1
j_call: TRBJ2-1
v_call: TRBV7-8
clone_size: few
cdr3_nt: TGTGCCAGCAGCCCGAAACAGGGGTGGAATGAGCAGTTCTTC
cdr3_aa: CASSPKQGWNEQFF

d_call: NA
j_call: TRBJ2-5
v_call: TRBV29-1
clone_size: few
cdr3_nt: TGCAGCGCCCAATCACACCGCCAAGAGACCCAGTACTTC
cdr3_aa: CSAQSHRQETQYF

d_call: NA
j_call: TRBJ2-7
v_call: TRBV10-3
clone_size: NA
cdr3_nt: TGTGCCATCAGTGACTACACTTCTCTCTTATACGAGCAGTACTTC
cdr3_aa: CAISDYTSLLYEQYF

d_call: NA
j_call: TRBJ2-7
v_call: TRBV12-3/TRBV12-4
clone_size: NA
cdr3_nt: TGTGCCAGCAGTTTAACTCGGTTTGGAGAGCAGTACTTC
cdr3_aa: CASSLTRFGEQYF